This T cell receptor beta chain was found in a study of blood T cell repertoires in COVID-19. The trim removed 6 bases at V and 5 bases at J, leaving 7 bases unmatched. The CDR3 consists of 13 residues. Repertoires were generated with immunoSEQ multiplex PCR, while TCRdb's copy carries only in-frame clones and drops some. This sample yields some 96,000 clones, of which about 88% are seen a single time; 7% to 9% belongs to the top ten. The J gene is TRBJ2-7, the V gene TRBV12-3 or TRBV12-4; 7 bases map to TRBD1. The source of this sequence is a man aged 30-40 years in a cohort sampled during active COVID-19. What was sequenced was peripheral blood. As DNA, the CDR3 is TGTGCCAGCAGCTCCGGGACAGAAAACGAGCAGTACTTC. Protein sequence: CASSSGTENEQYF.